Listed below are T cell receptor beta chains from one sample, sequenced in a study of PD-1 blockade in classical Hodgkin lymphoma. This table comes from immunoSEQ multiplex PCR, and its TCRdb copy is limited to in-frame clones, with some not included. The table has tens of thousands of clones, roughly 78% seen once; the top ten hold around 15%. The material was peripheral blood mononuclear cells (PBMCs), obtained at baseline. These receptors were obtained from a human donor with classical Hodgkin lymphoma. The CDR3 runs from the conserved cysteine through the conserved F or W. Each record gives: CDR3 length, J gene, D gene, V gene, CDR3 protein. A D gene is named only where the DNA matches it firmly.

>13|TRBJ1-1|NA|TRBV7-2
CASSVTANTEAFF
>12|TRBJ1-4|NA|TRBV4-3
CASSQDHEKLFF
>13|TRBJ1-5|NA|TRBV9
CASSVRGGQPQHF
>12|TRBJ1-5|NA|TRBV7-3
CASSLALQPQHF
>12|TRBJ1-1|TRBD1|TRBV29-1
CSAARQGAEAFF
>15|TRBJ2-1|NA|TRBV5-6
CASSSGWSSYNEQFF
>11|TRBJ1-2|NA|TRBV7-9
CASSLGTFYTF
>17|TRBJ2-1|NA|TRBV5-1
CASSSRRDSSSYNEQFF
>15|TRBJ2-3|NA|TRBV7-2
CASSRSTGPTDTQYF
>17|TRBJ1-5|TRBD1|TRBV2
CASTGTGALDSNQPQHF
>15|TRBJ2-1|TRBD1|TRBV19
CASSIVGQAYNEQFF
>13|TRBJ2-3|NA|TRBV6-6
CASSYPPPDTQYF
>12|TRBJ1-5|NA|TRBV6-1
CASSFSNQPQHF
>16|TRBJ2-1|TRBD2|TRBV9
CASSVGGGGAEGEQFF
>13|TRBJ1-5|NA|TRBV2
CASKGLENQPQHF
>13|TRBJ2-7|NA|TRBV19
CASSIRGEYEQYF
>13|TRBJ2-2|NA|TRBV27
CASSLTDPGELFF
>15|TRBJ1-1|NA|TRBV19
CASSISWSARTEAFF
>14|TRBJ2-5|NA|TRBV6-5
CASSLLEGMETQYF
>16|TRBJ2-3|NA|TRBV7-8
CASSLIPAGSTDTQYF
>16|TRBJ2-7|NA|TRBV7-8
CASSLQGGAASYEQYF
>14|TRBJ2-5|NA|TRBV5-6
CASSGGEAGETQYF
>18|TRBJ2-1|TRBD2|TRBV7-6
CASSLEPPGGLSYNEQFF
>14|TRBJ2-7|NA|TRBV6-5
CASINRDKPYEQYF
>13|TRBJ1-1|NA|TRBV19
CASSGLAWTEAFF
>13|TRBJ1-2|NA|TRBV6-5
CASSDSRLGGYTF
>14|TRBJ1-2|NA|TRBV6-1
CASTQLVGFSGYTF
>12|TRBJ1-6|NA|TRBV5-1
CASSLGGSPLHF
>13|TRBJ2-1|NA|TRBV7-9
CASSPGHPNEQFF
>17|TRBJ1-3|NA|TRBV7-2
CASSLGGSLGSGNTIYF
>13|TRBJ2-3|NA|TRBV29-1
CSVVQGGTDTQYF
>14|TRBJ1-2|NA|TRBV2
CASKRTGTELGYTF
>16|TRBJ2-1|TRBD2|TRBV11-3
CASSLDMGGDYNEQFF
>13|TRBJ2-7|NA|TRBV30
CAWSGETYYEQYF
>17|TRBJ2-3|NA|TRBV6-1
CASSERGSGLSTDTQYF
>15|TRBJ1-6|NA|TRBV19
CASSIDRNIGSPLHF
>17|TRBJ2-1|TRBD2|TRBV10-3
CAISETSLAGGYNEQFF
>14|TRBJ1-2|NA|TRBV6-1
CASSLSVDFYGYTF
>15|TRBJ2-7|NA|TRBV6-6
CASSQGNGGVPEQYF
>15|TRBJ2-5|NA|TRBV7-8
CASSLGDGSWETQYF